Presented here are 28 T cell receptor beta chains from one specimen sequenced in a study of response to subunit inactivated influenza vaccine. A single record per CDR3 protein comes from TCRdb applying MiXCR to the RT-PCR reads. The table has roughly 630,000 distinct CDR3 sequences, less than 15% seen once. Sequenced material: PBMCs from blood, taken less than 15 days before vaccination. The receptors derive from a man in his fifties who received an inactivated influenza vaccine.

In this sample, this clonotype turned up a few times. This sequence joins TRBV27 and TRBJ2-6; 11 bases agree with TRBD2. This CDR3 has 17 residues. J lost 3 bases, V lost 5 bases, and 6 bases had no gene match. Germline CDR1 MNHEY, CDR2 SMNVEV (reference sequence). For the CDR3, the DNA is TGTGCCAGCAGTCAACTAGCGGGAGTAGGTGGGGCCAACGTCCTGACTTTC. Its protein product is CASSQLAGVGGANVLTF.

This clonotype was seen a few times. The chain carries TRBV11-2 and TRBJ2-1; D gene uncertain. This CDR3 is built from 11 residues. V was clipped by 6 bases and J by 8 bases, with 8 bases between them. Germline CDR1 is SGHAT and CDR2 is FQNNGV. The CDR3 DNA is TGTGCCAGCAGTTTTGACTATGAGCAGTTCTTC. It encodes CASSFDYEQFF.

This clonotype was counted only a few times. J is TRBJ1-6 and V is TRBV7-3; 7 nucleotides agree with TRBD1. Germline V gene lookup returns CDR1 SGHTA and CDR2 FQGTGA. After removal of 2 bases from V and 5 bases from J, the junction contained 6 bases not matched to a gene. CDR3 length: 16 amino acids. The CDR3 coding sequence is TGTGCCAGCAGCTTATTACCCGGGACAGATAATTCACCCCTCCACTTT. Translation gives CASSLLPGTDNSPLHF.

This clonotype was seen at least ten times. The rearrangement joins TRBV7-6 to TRBJ2-5; 7 bases are shared with TRBD1. This CDR3 comprises 17 residues. Germline V lookup: CDR1 SGHVS, CDR2 FNYEAQ. V lost 5 bases, J lost 4 bases, and 16 bases stayed unmatched. The CDR3 sequence: CASSLRVTNTGAETQYF. The CDR3 coding sequence is TGTGCCAGCAGCCTCCGGGTGACGAACACAGGGGCAGAGACCCAGTACTTC.

This clonotype was detected a few times. V is TRBV20-1 and J is TRBJ2-1; D could derive from TRBD1 or TRBD2 (5 bases each). This CDR3 has 16 residues. Germline loops: CDR1 DFQATT, CDR2 SNEGSKA (reference sequence). Trimming left V 3 bases short and J 0 bases short, with 15 bases between. The CDR3 region has the DNA TGCAGTGCTAGGGGACCGAGGGTCAGCTCCTACAATGAGCAGTTCTTC. Protein: CSARGPRVSSYNEQFF.

This chain uses TRBV30 with TRBJ1-1, with unresolved D. This CDR3 is 11 amino acids long. V lost 3 bases and J 0 bases, leaving 2 bases between the germline ends. Looked up from germline, CDR1 is GTSNPN and CDR2 is SVGIG (reference sequence). Here the CDR3 DNA reads TGTGCCTGGAGCCTGAACACTGAAGCTTTCTTT. Its protein is CAWSLNTEAFF. Combining the CDR3 with reference TRBV30 and TRBJ1-1 gives the whole variable domain SQTIHQWPATLVQPVGSPLSLECTVEGTSNPNLYWYRQAAGRGLQLLFYSVGIGQISSEVPQNLSASRPQDRQFILSSKKLLLSDSGFYLCAWSLNTEAFFGQGTRLTVV.

V is TRBV28 and J is TRBJ2-3, with a possible D match to TRBD1 (5 bases). This CDR3 spans 15 amino acids. The germline V and J ends were trimmed by 3 bases and 5 bases, with 15 bases remaining between them. Germline CDR1 is MDHEN and CDR2 is SYDVKM. CDR3 coding DNA: TGTGCCAGCAGTTTTCGAGACAGAAGGAGAGATACGCAGTATTTT. Amino acid sequence: CASSFRDRRRDTQYF.

The V gene is TRBV6-2 or TRBV6-3, the J gene TRBJ2-6; D perhaps matches TRBD2 (6 bases). Per germline, CDR1 MNHEY and CDR2 SVGEGT. V lost 5 bases and J lost 1, with 6 bases in between. There are 14 residues in the CDR3. CDR3 in amino acids: CASSAGSGANVLTF. In DNA form, the CDR3 reads TGTGCCAGCAGTGCGGGATCTGGGGCCAACGTCCTGACTTTC.

The V gene is TRBV5-1, the J gene TRBJ2-3; TRBD2 aligns across 14 bases. Per the germline V gene, CDR1 is SGHRS and CDR2 is YFSETQ. This CDR3 has 15 residues. V shed 4 bases, J shed 6 bases, and the junction held 4 bases outside the gene matches. The CDR3 is CASSMTSGGADTQYF. The CDR3 DNA reads TGCGCCAGCAGCATGACTAGCGGGGGGGCGGATACGCAGTATTTT.

The V gene is TRBV28, the J gene TRBJ1-6; a possible D gene is TRBD1 (5 bases). V shed 10 bases and J shed 10 bases, with 17 bases lying between them. The germline CDR1 and CDR2 sequences are MDHEN and SYDVKM. The CDR3 spans 13 residues. The CDR3 spells CATSNWGNSPLHF. As DNA, the CDR3 is TGTGCCACTTCCAACTGGGGGAACTCACCCCTCCACTTT.

CDR3 in DNA: TGTGCCACCGCGGGGGAATCGGAGACCCAGTACTTC. Protein product: CATAGESETQYF. The J gene is TRBJ2-5, the V gene TRBV10-3, with 7 bases fitting TRBD2. The CDR3 is made up of 12 amino acids. V lost 10 bases, J lost 5 bases, and 7 bases stayed unmatched. The germline V gene encodes CDR1 ENHRY and CDR2 SYGVKD.

V usage is TRBV20-1 and J usage is TRBJ2-2; TRBD1 might be the D (5 bases). Germline V gives CDR1 DFQATT, CDR2 SNEGSKA (reference sequence). The CDR3 consists of 16 residues. The V and J ends lost 0 bases and 0 bases respectively, with 11 bases between them. The CDR3 DNA is TGCAGTGCTAGAGATGTCCAGGGAACGAACACCGGGGAGCTGTTTTTT. It specifies CSARDVQGTNTGELFF.

This clonotype was observed a handful of times. V and J are TRBV7-2 and TRBJ1-2; the D gene is possibly TRBD1 (5 bases). In germline, CDR1 is SGHTA, CDR2 FQGNSA. The V and J ends lost 9 bases and 6 bases respectively, with 17 bases between them. This CDR3 is 13 amino acids long. As DNA, the CDR3 is TGTGCCAGTAACGCCGGGGGAAATAATGGCTACACCTTC. It is translated as CASNAGGNNGYTF.

This clonotype was seen a handful of times. The chain combines TRBV29-1 with TRBJ2-3, with a possible D match to TRBD1 (5 bases). The CDR3 has 18 amino acids. Germline values: CDR1 SQVTM, CDR2 ANQGSEA. The ends were cut back, 7 bases at V and 2 bases at J, with 28 bases in the middle. CDR3 nucleotide sequence: TGCAGCGACCCGTCTTGGGGCGTCTTGGTTGGCGACACAGATACGCAGTATTTT. Protein sequence: CSDPSWGVLVGDTDTQYF.

This clonotype turned up a few times. The chain carries TRBV12-3 or TRBV12-4 and TRBJ2-1; 8 nucleotides align to TRBD1. Trimming cost V 7 bases and J 0 bases; bases outside gene matches: 5. This CDR3 spans 15 amino acids. In DNA form, the CDR3 reads TGTGCCAGCACCCTAACAGGGGGCTCCTACAATGAGCAGTTCTTC. Protein product: CASTLTGGSYNEQFF.

This clonotype has just a few counts. The V call is TRBV10-3, the J call TRBJ2-1; D gene ambiguous. The germline V gene encodes CDR1 ENHRY and CDR2 SYGVKD. This CDR3 has 16 amino acids. V dropped 2 bases and J dropped 3 bases, with 14 bases sitting between them. The CDR3 DNA sequence: TGTGCCATCAGTGAGCCTTGGGCTGGGGACTACAATGAGCAGTTCTTC. This encodes CAISEPWAGDYNEQFF.

V and J are TRBV28 and TRBJ1-5; TRBD1 might be the D (5 bases). Germline lookup yields CDR1 MDHEN and CDR2 SYDVKM. The CDR3 sequence is 15 residues long. Trimming removed 5 bases at V and 1 base at J, with 12 bases between. The CDR3, as DNA: TGTGCCAGCAGTGTCCGGGACGCCAGCAATCAGCCCCAGCATTTT. Protein product: CASSVRDASNQPQHF.

This clonotype was seen repeatedly, ten times or more. The chain recombines TRBV6-2 or TRBV6-3 with TRBJ2-5; D gene ambiguous. Germline CDR1 is MNHEY and CDR2 is SVGEGT. The CDR3 spans 9 residues. Deletions cut 8 bases from V and 5 bases from J, with 3 bases between. The CDR3 DNA reads TGTGCCAGCGGTGAGACCCAGTACTTC. Translation gives CASGETQYF.

This clonotype has more than one count but fewer than ten. The chain uses TRBV2 and TRBJ2-1; TRBD2 matches at 9 bases. Trimming took 2 bases from V and 1 from J; bases not matched to a gene: 0. This CDR3 has 15 amino acids. Germline CDR1 is SNHLY and CDR2 is FYNNEI. This CDR3 reads CASSELAGSYNEQFF. CDR3 DNA sequence: TGTGCCAGCAGTGAACTAGCGGGGTCCTACAATGAGCAGTTCTTC.

The V and J genes are TRBV6-5 and TRBJ1-2; 7 positions match TRBD1. The CDR3 sequence is 14 residues long. V trimming: 2 bases; J trimming: 4 bases; junction bases outside the gene matches: 4. Germline V lookup: CDR1 MNHEY, CDR2 SVGAGI. Here the CDR3 reads CASSYGGQTYGYTF. The CDR3 DNA follows: TGTGCCAGCAGTTACGGGGGACAGACCTATGGCTACACCTTC.

This clonotype was observed a few times. The rearrangement links TRBV18 to TRBJ1-3, with no clear D. V lost 3 bases, J lost 2 bases, and 11 bases lay in between. Germline CDR1 is KGHSH and CDR2 is LQKENI. The length of the CDR3 is 15 residues. CDR3 nucleotide sequence: TGTGCCAGCTCACCGCCGGTCGCGGCTGGAAACACCATATATTTT. Translated, it gives CASSPPVAAGNTIYF.

This clonotype was observed a handful of times. This chain links TRBV9 with TRBJ2-5; no definite D call. The V and J ends lost 0 bases and 3 bases respectively, with 9 bases between them. CDR3 length: 14 residues. CDR1 is SGDLS, CDR2 YYNGEE, per germline. This chain's CDR3 is CASSVDPREETQYF. The CDR3 nucleotides are TGTGCCAGCAGCGTAGACCCCAGAGAAGAGACCCAGTACTTC.

In this sample, this clonotype turned up a few times. The chain links TRBV7-6 to TRBJ1-5; D is unresolved. The CDR3 has 14 residues. V lost 5 bases and J 7 bases, leaving 15 bases between the germline ends. Germline assignment: CDR1 SGHVS and CDR2 FNYEAQ. CDR3 nucleotide sequence: TGTGCCAGCAGCCTCGGACCCTCTTACCAGCCCCAGCATTTT. This sequence encodes CASSLGPSYQPQHF.

This clonotype has just a few counts. In DNA, the CDR3 is TGCGCCAGCAGCCAAGAAGGGGTGAGGAGCTACGAGCAGTACTTC. As protein: CASSQEGVRSYEQYF. The J gene is TRBJ2-7, the V gene TRBV4-3; TRBD1 is a possible D gene (5 bases). V lost 0 bases to trimming and J lost 3 bases, with 12 bases between them. The CDR3 length is 15 residues. CDR1 and CDR2 (germline): LGHNA, YSLEER.

This clonotype was observed a few times. The V gene is TRBV20-1, the J gene TRBJ2-5; the D gene is possibly TRBD2 (5 bases). The V gene lost 1 base and the J gene lost 5 bases, with 11 bases spanning the gap. The CDR3 has 13 residues. Per the germline V gene, CDR1 is DFQATT and CDR2 is SNEGSKA (reference sequence). DNA of the CDR3: TGCAGTGCTAGAGCACGTGGAGGCGAGACCCAGTACTTC. Amino acids: CSARARGGETQYF.

This clonotype has a handful of counts. The J gene is TRBJ2-7, the V gene TRBV5-1, with TRBD1 matching over 9 bases. The CDR3 totals 14 residues. V shed 4 bases, J shed 7 bases, and the junction held 9 bases outside the gene matches. Per the germline V gene, CDR1 is SGHRS and CDR2 is YFSETQ. CDR3 sequence (DNA): TGCGCCAGCAGCCCAGGGACAGGGTCGACAGAGCAGTACTTC. Translation gives CASSPGTGSTEQYF.

The gene calls are TRBV11-2 and TRBJ2-3, with D possibly being TRBD1 or TRBD2 (5 bases each). With 2 bases removed from V and 4 bases from J, the gap between germline ends came to 10 bases. This CDR3 comprises 14 residues. Germline V gene data show CDR1 as SGHAT and CDR2 as FQNNGV. The CDR3 DNA sequence: TGTGCCAGCAGCTTATATCAGGGAGCAGATACGCAGTATTTT. Translation: CASSLYQGADTQYF.

The chain joins TRBV2 to TRBJ2-1; possible D gene TRBD2, 6 bases. Trimming removed 4 bases from V and 9 bases from J, with 13 bases in between. Germline loops: CDR1 SNHLY, CDR2 FYNNEI. CDR3 length equals 13 residues. CDR3 region: CASSVREWGEQFF. In DNA, the CDR3 is TGTGCCAGCAGTGTTCGGGAGTGGGGTGAGCAGTTCTTC.